This T cell receptor beta chain came from a study of cytomegalovirus exposure and HLA in healthy donors. General observations from the study: Fewer N-insertions than the approximately 700-donor mean were reportedly shown by an Asian-associated ancestry cluster in a later analysis. A missense variant in DCLRE1C was later tied to TCR beta V- and J-gene trimming.

V shed 3 bases and J 4 bases; nucleotides not matched to a gene: 5. The CDR3 is made up of 14 amino acids. Per the germline V gene, CDR1 is MNHNS and CDR2 is SASEGT. Comment on this clone: The antigen is unknown.

The PCR ran on 60 Vbeta and 13 Jbeta primers. The method was immunoSEQ multiplex PCR; TCRdb's version includes in-frame clones alone and lacks a portion of them. The listing contains 140,000 or so clones. The sample consisted of PBMCs. This TCR derives from a male donor in good health and CMV-seronegative. The chain carries TRBV6-1 and TRBJ2-7; 8 positions agree with TRBD2. The DNA of the CDR3 is TGTGCCAGCAGTGATCCTAGCGGGCTTTACGAGCAGTACTTC. Translation gives CASSDPSGLYEQYF.